The 15 T cell receptor beta chains below all came from one sample that was sequenced in a study of blood T cell repertoires in COVID-19. The repertoire was sequenced with immunoSEQ multiplex PCR; TCRdb's copy has only in-frame clones and lacks some. The data show about 16,000 clones, roughly 81% seen once. Sample: peripheral blood. The receptors derive from a man aged 55 to 70 with acute or convalescent COVID-19.

This clone appeared a few times. Here the CDR3 reads CAIGSVGNTEAFF. As DNA, the CDR3 is TGTGCCATCGGTTCGGTTGGGAACACTGAAGCTTTCTTT. The chain employs TRBV10-3 and TRBJ1-1; D ambiguous. The CDR3 contains 13 residues. Germline assignment: CDR1 ENHRY and CDR2 SYGVKD. The V end was cut by 8 bases, the J end by 1 base, with 11 bases between.

The rearrangement links TRBV6-5 to TRBJ1-1; D perhaps matches TRBD1 (6 bases). The germline V gene encodes CDR1 MNHEY and CDR2 SVGAGI. The V gene lost 4 bases and the J gene lost 2 bases, with 14 bases spanning the gap. This CDR3 has 15 residues. CDR3 protein: CASSFIGQTNTEAFF. As DNA, the CDR3 is TGTGCCAGCAGTTTCATTGGACAGACAAACACTGAAGCTTTCTTT.

In this sample, this clone turned up once. This chain connects TRBV6-5 to TRBJ1-3; D remains ambiguous. Germline CDR1 reads MNHEY; CDR2 reads SVGAGI. V lost 6 bases and J 0 bases, leaving 12 bases between the germline ends. The length of the CDR3 is 15 residues. DNA of the CDR3: TGTGCCAGCAGGGAGTCTCCCCTCTCTGGAAACACCATATATTTT. As protein: CASRESPLSGNTIYF.

The rearrangement joins TRBV27 to TRBJ2-7; possibly TRBD1 for D (5 bases). The CDR3 covers 13 residues. CDR1 and CDR2 from the germline V gene are MNHEY and SMNVEV (reference sequence). Trimming stripped 5 bases from V and 2 bases from J, with 10 bases between. The CDR3 DNA is TGTGCCAGCAGTCTAACAGGTACCTACGAGCAGTACTTC. The encoded protein is CASSLTGTYEQYF.

The rearrangement uses TRBV28 and TRBJ1-1; D gene unclear. Germline CDR1 reads MDHEN; CDR2 reads SYDVKM. The CDR3 contains 12 residues. Deletions cut 8 bases from V and 3 bases from J, with 10 bases between. CDR3 bases: TGTGCCAGCGGGGAGCGATACACTGAAGCTTTCTTT. Residues: CASGERYTEAFF.

The chain employs TRBV5-1 and TRBJ2-1; TRBD2 might be the D (5 bases). V was cut by 1 base and J by 7 bases, with 21 bases left in between. Germline CDR1 and CDR2: SGHRS and YFSETQ. The length of the CDR3 is 17 residues. CDR3 protein: CASSLFFGELVGNEQFF. The CDR3 DNA is TGCGCCAGCAGCTTGTTTTTCGGGGAGCTTGTTGGAAATGAGCAGTTCTTC.

The chain uses TRBV4-2 and TRBJ2-1; TRBD2 agrees at 10 bases. The length of the CDR3 is 15 residues. With 3 bases clipped from V and 8 bases from J, the junction kept 7 bases outside the gene matches. Per the germline V gene, CDR1 is LGHNA and CDR2 is YNFKEQ. CDR3 sequence: CASSQEAGGPHEQFF. The DNA for the CDR3 is TGTGCCAGCAGCCAGGAAGCGGGGGGGCCTCATGAGCAGTTCTTC.

The chain links TRBV5-1 to TRBJ2-3; 7 bases are shared with TRBD1. The germline V gene has CDR1 SGHRS and CDR2 YFSETQ. The CDR3 consists of 15 residues. V shed 4 bases, J shed 2 bases, and the junction held 7 bases outside the gene matches. This chain's CDR3 is CASSGRQGATDTQYF. The CDR3 DNA is TGCGCCAGCAGCGGACGACAGGGAGCCACAGATACGCAGTATTTT.

CDR3 sequence reads: CASSSGQGAAQYF. The CDR3 DNA follows: TGTGCCAGCAGTTCCGGACAGGGGGCGGCTCAGTACTTC. The chain joins TRBV6-5 to TRBJ2-5; 11 nucleotides line up with TRBD1. V lost 4 bases to trimming and J lost 11 bases; unmatched junction nucleotides: 6. Germline V gives CDR1 MNHEY, CDR2 SVGAGI. The CDR3 has 13 residues.

The chain combines TRBV5-5 with TRBJ2-5, with 7 bases aligning to TRBD1. CDR1 and CDR2 from the germline V gene are SGHKS and YYEKEE (reference sequence). The CDR3 is made up of 15 amino acids. Losses at the gene ends were 2 bases for V and 5 bases for J; bases not matched to a gene: 9. The CDR3 spells CASSLVLTGTETQYF. The DNA for the CDR3 is TGTGCCAGCAGCTTAGTTTTGACAGGGACGGAGACCCAGTACTTC.

The chain combines TRBV19 with TRBJ2-5; the match to TRBD2 covers 11 bases. CDR1 is LNHDA and CDR2 is SQIVND in the germline V gene (reference sequence). This CDR3 is 15 amino acids long. Trimming took 6 bases from V and 4 from J; bases not matched to a gene: 7. The CDR3 is CASRRSTSGGETQYF. In nucleotides, the CDR3 is TGTGCCAGTAGGCGATCAACTAGCGGGGGAGAGACCCAGTACTTC.

In DNA form, the CDR3 reads TGTGCCAGCAGCTCCGGGAGGGCCCCAAACTATGGCTACACCTTC. Protein: CASSSGRAPNYGYTF. This chain uses TRBV7-9 with TRBJ1-2; D remains ambiguous. Deletions cut 4 bases from V and 2 bases from J, with 14 bases between. The CDR3 covers 15 residues. Germline CDR1 and CDR2: SEHNR and FQNEAQ (reference sequence).

This clone was recorded a few times. The gene calls are TRBV14 and TRBJ1-3; D remains unclear. Germline V gene lookup returns CDR1 SGHDN and CDR2 FVKESK. The CDR3 sequence is 16 residues long. Trimming took off 3 bases at V and 2 bases at J, with 14 bases between the two ends. The DNA of the CDR3 is TGTGCCAGCAGCCAGTCCCGCCCCGCGGCTGGAAACACCATATATTTT. This encodes CASSQSRPAAGNTIYF.

The chain has TRBV9 and TRBJ1-1; D is possibly TRBD1 (6 bases). Germline values: CDR1 SGDLS, CDR2 YYNGEE. V was cut by 4 bases and J by 4 bases, with 17 bases left in between. CDR3 size: 15 residues. CDR3 bases: TGTGCCAGCAGCCACCAGGACAGTTGGGGCACTGAAGCTTTCTTT. Its translation: CASSHQDSWGTEAFF.

The V gene is TRBV6-1, the J gene TRBJ1-1; D is unclear. This CDR3 region has 15 residues. V dropped 1 base and J dropped 1 base, with 10 bases sitting between them. CDR1 and CDR2 (germline): MNHNS, SASEGT. CDR3 DNA: TGTGCCAGCAGTGAAGATCAAACACGGAACACTGAAGCTTTCTTT. Encoded protein: CASSEDQTRNTEAFF.